This TCR beta chain was obtained from a study of blood T cell repertoires in COVID-19 (dated by TCRdb to about 2020). With respect to the entire study: Collaborator samples came from the United States, Italy and Spain and covered acute and convalescent phases of COVID-19. The dataset comprised deeply sampled blood TCRbeta repertoires from subjects exposed to, actively infected with, or recovered from COVID-19. Samples were obtained from the ongoing ImmuneRACE study (first 160 participants) and from approximately 1,200 subjects provided by 6 global collaborators. A de-identified subject ID, COVID-19 status, age in years and sex were almost always included in the sample metadata. Where available, HLA class I and class II types were obtained from metadata supplied by the sample provider rather than from assay-based typing. The repertoires were released in a freely available public database intended as a resource for research on the immune response to SARS-CoV-2. The prospective study material was composed of cDNA or gDNA derived from T cells, B-cell-depleted T cells, or PBMCs.

The germline ends are 11 bases apart after V is trimmed by 3 bases and J by 0 bases. As encoded in the germline V gene, CDR1 is MNHNS while CDR2 is SASEGT. Taken from cysteine to phenylalanine, the CDR3 has 15 residues. CDR3 DNA only is kept here, 45 bases in frame from base 1. This clone appeared once. This receptor's antigen is unknown. The input lacks base qualities; no much larger clone sits a single base away. Participants in the prospective study were aged roughly 18 to 89 years, lived in 20 to 25 United States geographic areas, and enrolled through a virtual design. To assign participants to cohorts, the prospective study relied on clinical history that participants themselves reported in a screening survey and a study questionnaire. Recovered participants in ImmuneRACE Cohort 3 were defined by two consecutive negative NP/OP PCR tests, clearance by a healthcare professional, or resolution of symptoms. Each participant in the prospective study had whole blood, serum and a nasopharyngeal or oropharyngeal swab collected by mobile phlebotomists. Participants in the prospective study had the option to provide additional blood draws and questionnaires over a 2-month period. Before DNA extraction, prospective study blood samples were shipped either frozen or at room temperature.

TCRbeta CDR3 regions were amplified from genomic DNA using the immunoSEQ Assay, a bias-controlled multiplex PCR. Per the original workflow: The number of nucleated cells in each sample was estimated by amplification of reference gene primers within the assay. To quantify the absolute abundance of each unique TCRbeta CDR3 rearrangement, sequence reads were collapsed and filtered. For each sample, productive Simpson clonality was calculated by taking the square root of Simpson's diversity index across productive rearrangements. Imported from immuneACCESS, the table was reduced by TCRdb to in-frame sequences with V and J called. These copies leave out some clones; in studies compared against another copy, an unresolved V gene accounts for under half, and the cause of the remainder is not known. V, J and clone size are taken as reported in that table, and D and trimming were inferred from the DNA itself. Present in this sample are almost 200,000 clones, 89% of which were seen just once. Of the sample, approximately 8.1% falls within the top ten clones.

What the work shows at the level of the full study, not this receptor alone: Clinical and demographic metadata were provided uncurated, with the amount varying by source and participant.

The sequence was obtained from a young woman who had recovered from COVID-19. The chain links TRBV6-1 with TRBJ1-1; too little of a D gene remains to name it. Sequencing was carried out using PBMCs or T cells enriched from blood (not recorded which). In nucleotides, the sequence is TGTGCCAGCAGTGACCTTCGTGAGGTGAACACTGAAGCTTTCTTT. Protein translation: CASSDLREVNTEAFF.